Shown below are 20 T cell receptor beta chains from a single sample sequenced in a study of CD8 T cells in Susac syndrome. RNA was extracted with the RNeasy kit, and a quantity of roughly 0.5 to 1 ug was reverse transcribed using random hexamers. TCRdb reanalysed the immunoSEQ multiplex PCR reads using MiXCR and keeps one entry per CDR3 protein. Among 200,000 to 300,000 distinct CDR3 sequences listed, 96% were seen once. Specimen: CD4+ T cells from PBMCs. The receptor set was obtained from a human donor with Susac syndrome.

The CDR3 DNA follows: TGCGCCAGCAGCTTGAAGGATGAGGGGACCCAGTACTTC. Its translation: CASSLKDEGTQYF. This chain joins TRBV5-1 and TRBJ2-5; TRBD2 is a possible D gene (5 bases). The CDR3 is 13 residues long. Trimming removed 1 base from V and 7 bases from J, with 11 bases in between. Germline V gene data show CDR1 as SGHRS and CDR2 as YFSETQ.

J is TRBJ2-3 and V is TRBV4-2; the match to TRBD2 covers 10 bases. This CDR3 comprises 20 residues. V lost 2 bases, J lost 4 bases, and 18 bases stayed unmatched. Germline lookup yields CDR1 LGHNA and CDR2 YNFKEQ. This CDR3 reads CASSQMAGASGRVTADTQYF. As DNA, the CDR3 is TGTGCCAGCAGCCAAATGGCAGGGGCTAGCGGGAGAGTTACCGCAGATACGCAGTATTTT.

The chain carries TRBV28 and TRBJ1-1; 8 bases line up with TRBD1. This CDR3 is 14 amino acids long. The V gene's germline CDR1 is MDHEN and CDR2 SYDVKM. V was clipped by 6 bases and J by 4 bases; unmatched bases: 7. DNA of the CDR3: TGTGCCAGCAGGGACGGACAGGGTGGCACTGAAGCTTTCTTT. Translating it yields CASRDGQGGTEAFF.

This rearrangement joins TRBV20-1 to TRBJ2-1; 7 bases map to TRBD2. The CDR3 is 15 residues long. Trimming at V came to 1 base and at J to 8 bases, leaving 11 bases not matched to a gene. The germline gives CDR1 DFQATT, CDR2 SNEGSKA (reference sequence). Written as DNA, the CDR3 is TGCAGTGCTAGAGTAGGCGGGAGAAGAGGGGATGAGCAGTTCTTC. This translates into CSARVGGRRGDEQFF.

J is TRBJ1-1 and V is TRBV5-6, with D unclear. This CDR3 region has 17 residues. The V gene lost 6 bases and the J gene lost 5 bases, with 26 bases spanning the gap. Looked up from germline, CDR1 is SGHDT and CDR2 is YYEEEE. CDR3 protein: CASTHLLPKKGSTEAFF. The CDR3 DNA sequence: TGTGCCAGCACCCACCTACTCCCCAAGAAGGGATCGACTGAAGCTTTCTTT.

This rearrangement joins TRBV30 to TRBJ2-3, with 8 nucleotides matching TRBD2. This CDR3 contains 15 residues. CDR1 and CDR2 (germline): GTSNPN, SVGIG (reference sequence). The junction had 9 bases not matched to a gene; V was cut back by 2 bases and J by 5 bases. For the CDR3, the DNA is TGTGCCTGGAGTAAAAAGCGGGAGCGAGAAGATACGCAGTATTTT. It yields the protein CAWSKKREREDTQYF.

The chain employs TRBV27 and TRBJ2-1; TRBD2 might be the D (6 bases). Between the trimmed V and J ends, which lost 4 bases and 7 bases, there was a span of 20 bases. Per germline, CDR1 MNHEY and CDR2 SMNVEV (reference sequence). This CDR3 region has 16 residues. The CDR3 reads CASSSSPRGGKNEQFF. In nucleotides, the CDR3 is TGTGCCAGCAGTTCCTCCCCGAGGGGAGGTAAGAATGAGCAGTTCTTC.

V and J are TRBV4-2 and TRBJ2-3; 11 bases are a match to TRBD2. The germline V gene encodes CDR1 LGHNA and CDR2 YNFKEQ. Losses at the gene ends were 4 bases for V and 4 bases for J; bases not matched to a gene: 7. The CDR3 runs to 16 residues. The CDR3 here is CASSLVAGGSADTQYF. The CDR3 DNA is TGTGCCAGCAGCCTTGTAGCGGGAGGGAGCGCAGATACGCAGTATTTT.

The chain has TRBV28 and TRBJ1-1, with D possibly matching TRBD1 (5 bases). Germline CDR1 and CDR2: MDHEN and SYDVKM. CDR3 length: 13 residues. Trimming took off 8 bases at V and 5 bases at J, with 15 bases between the two ends. The CDR3 sequence: CASYAGGRTEAFF. CDR3 nucleotides: TGTGCCAGCTATGCGGGGGGGAGGACTGAAGCTTTCTTT.

The J gene is TRBJ2-2, the V gene TRBV7-2; 7 bases fit TRBD1. The CDR3 consists of 17 residues. CDR1 SGHTA and CDR2 FQGNSA come from the germline V gene. V trimming: 2 bases; J trimming: 1 base; junction bases outside the gene matches: 7. The CDR3 sequence: CASSLNRGLRNTGELFF. The DNA of the CDR3 is TGTGCCAGCAGCTTAAACAGGGGCTTGAGGAACACCGGGGAGCTGTTTTTT. Variable domain in full (rest from reference TRBV7-2 and TRBJ2-2): GAGVSQSPSNKVTEKGKDVELRCDPISGHTALYWYRQSLGQGLEFLIYFQGNSAPDKSGLPSDRFSAERTGGSVSTLTIQRTQQEDSAVYLCASSLNRGLRNTGELFFGEGSRLTVL.

V usage is TRBV20-1 and J usage is TRBJ1-2; 8 positions match TRBD1. Looked up from germline, CDR1 is DFQATT and CDR2 is SNEGSKA (reference sequence). The CDR3 contains 13 residues. The V gene end was trimmed by 6 bases and the J gene end by 3 bases; junction bases not matched to a gene: 6. The CDR3 reads CSAQGGRYYGYTF. CDR3 sequence (DNA): TGCAGTGCACAGGGGGGTCGCTACTATGGCTACACCTTC.

V gene TRBV30 combines with J gene TRBJ2-7, with TRBD1 as a possible D gene (5 bases). Trimming shortened V by 3 bases and J by 1 base, and 13 bases separated the two germline ends. The germline V gene has CDR1 GTSNPN and CDR2 SVGIG (reference sequence). This CDR3 region has 14 residues. The chain's CDR3 is CAWSRDSPSYEQYF. The CDR3 DNA reads as TGTGCCTGGAGCAGGGATAGTCCTTCCTACGAGCAGTACTTC. The entire variable domain, with the rest obtained from reference TRBV30 and TRBJ2-7, is as follows: SQTIHQWPATLVQPVGSPLSLECTVEGTSNPNLYWYRQAAGRGLQLLFYSVGIGQISSEVPQNLSASRPQDRQFILSSKKLLLSDSGFYLCAWSRDSPSYEQYFGPGTRLTVT.

The chain carries TRBV30 and TRBJ2-3; no clear D. V was clipped by 3 bases and J by 5 bases, with 12 bases between them. Germline V gene lookup returns CDR1 GTSNPN and CDR2 SVGIG (reference sequence). This CDR3 has 13 amino acids. The CDR3 sequence is CAWSLRMGDTQYF. The CDR3 nucleotides are TGTGCCTGGAGCCTTAGGATGGGAGATACGCAGTATTTT.

V gene TRBV29-1 combines with J gene TRBJ1-2, with D uncertain. Germline assignment: CDR1 SQVTM and CDR2 ANQGSEA. The CDR3 is made up of 14 amino acids. Trimming left V 4 bases short and J 4 bases short, with 16 bases between. The CDR3 protein is CSVVAASKSYGYTF. The CDR3 region has the DNA TGCAGCGTTGTGGCAGCCTCAAAATCCTATGGCTACACCTTC.

The chain joins TRBV15 to TRBJ2-5; 10 bases match TRBD1. Losses at the gene ends were 5 bases for V and 5 bases for J; bases not matched to a gene: 8. The CDR3 is 15 residues long. Per the germline V gene, CDR1 is LNHNV and CDR2 is YYDKDF (reference sequence). The CDR3 reads CATSGGTGEIETQYF. The CDR3 nucleotides read TGTGCCACCAGCGGAGGGACAGGGGAAATTGAGACCCAGTACTTC.

The CDR3 nucleotides are TGTGCCAGCAGCTTTGGACAGTACATGGAAGCTTTCTTT. Its translation is CASSFGQYMEAFF. This chain joins TRBV3-1 and TRBJ1-1; weak D call: TRBD1 (6 bases). The CDR3 loop spans 13 amino acids. V lost 5 bases, J lost 8 bases, and 15 bases lay in between. Germline-derived CDR1 and CDR2 are LGHDT and YNNKEL (reference sequence).

The CDR3 nucleotides read TGCGCCAGCAGCCTTGGGGACAGGGGAGTCTATGGCTACACCTTC. This codes for CASSLGDRGVYGYTF. The chain combines TRBV4-1 with TRBJ1-2, with 10 bases that match TRBD1. V dropped 4 bases and J dropped 4; count of bases not matched to a gene: 6. This CDR3 comprises 15 residues. Germline CDR1 MGHRA, CDR2 YSYEKL.

This CDR3 reads CASSPNRGNQPQHF. For the CDR3, the DNA is TGTGCCAGCAGTCCTAACAGAGGCAATCAGCCCCAGCATTTT. The rearrangement joins TRBV12-3 or TRBV12-4 to TRBJ1-5, with no clear D. The length of the CDR3 is 14 residues. The V gene lost 5 bases and the J gene lost 2 bases, with 10 bases spanning the gap.

J is TRBJ1-1 and V is TRBV30; possibly TRBD1 for D (6 bases). This CDR3 contains 16 residues. Trimming pared 8 bases from V and 1 base from J, leaving 23 bases between. CDR1 GTSNPN and CDR2 SVGIG come from the germline V gene (reference sequence). CDR3 coding DNA: TGTGCCACCAAAGATACTCTCAGGACAGCGAACACTGAAGCTTTCTTT. This codes for CATKDTLRTANTEAFF.

The rearrangement uses TRBV27 and TRBJ2-5; D uncertain. The CDR3 runs to 13 residues. Germline values: CDR1 MNHEY, CDR2 SMNVEV (reference sequence). Trimming stripped 2 bases from V and 3 bases from J, with 7 bases between. In DNA, the CDR3 is TGTGCCAGCAGTTTAATGGCTAAAGAGACCCAGTACTTC. Translation gives CASSLMAKETQYF.